The 3 T cell receptor beta chains below come from one sample, sequenced in a study of post-analysis software for immune sequencing data. Study-wide results and caveats: Included in a set of roughly 5 TRBV segments more frequent in patients than controls were TRBV5-6, TRBV5-1 and TRBV20-1.

Antigen specificity for these receptors is unknown. Built from TCR beta cDNA, the libraries had unique molecular identifiers in them. TCRdb reprocessed the PCR reads with MiXCR, giving one entry per CDR3 protein. The sample carries about 540,000 distinct CDR3 sequences, around 31% recorded once. Specimen: blood. These receptors all stem from a girl aged 2-17 years with multiple sclerosis.

This clonotype was seen just once. The chain carries TRBV7-9 and TRBJ2-5; D gene uncertain. The CDR3 is 12 residues long. V was pared by 5 bases and J by 11 bases, with 15 bases between. The germline V gene has CDR1 SEHNR and CDR2 FQNEAQ (reference sequence). CDR3 DNA sequence: TGTGCCAGCAGCCCCAAGGAGAGTGAGCAGTACTTC. Its translation is CASSPKESEQYF.

This rearrangement joins TRBV6-5 to TRBJ1-2; 7 bases match TRBD1. Germline CDR1 reads MNHEY; CDR2 reads SVGAGI. The junction had 4 bases not matched to a gene; V was cut back by 1 base and J by 2 bases. The CDR3 length is 15 residues. CDR3 sequence: CASSYWTGQNYGYTF. In DNA, the CDR3 is TGTGCCAGCAGTTACTGGACAGGCCAAAACTATGGCTACACCTTC.

A few counts support this clonotype. The rearrangement links TRBV5-1 to TRBJ2-5; D gene uncertain. The CDR3 is 14 amino acids. V lost 0 bases and J 2 bases, leaving 8 bases between the germline ends. CDR1 is SGHRS and CDR2 is YFSETQ in the germline V gene. CDR3 loop: CASSLDGRQETQYF. The CDR3 coding sequence is TGCGCCAGCAGCTTGGATGGCCGGCAAGAGACCCAGTACTTC. Supplemented by reference TRBV5-1 and TRBJ2-5, the full variable domain reads KAGVTQTPRYLIKTRGQQVTLSCSPISGHRSVSWYQQTPGQGLQFLFEYFSETQRNKGNFPGRFSGRQFSNSRSEMNVSTLELGDSALYLCASSLDGRQETQYFGPGTRLLVL.